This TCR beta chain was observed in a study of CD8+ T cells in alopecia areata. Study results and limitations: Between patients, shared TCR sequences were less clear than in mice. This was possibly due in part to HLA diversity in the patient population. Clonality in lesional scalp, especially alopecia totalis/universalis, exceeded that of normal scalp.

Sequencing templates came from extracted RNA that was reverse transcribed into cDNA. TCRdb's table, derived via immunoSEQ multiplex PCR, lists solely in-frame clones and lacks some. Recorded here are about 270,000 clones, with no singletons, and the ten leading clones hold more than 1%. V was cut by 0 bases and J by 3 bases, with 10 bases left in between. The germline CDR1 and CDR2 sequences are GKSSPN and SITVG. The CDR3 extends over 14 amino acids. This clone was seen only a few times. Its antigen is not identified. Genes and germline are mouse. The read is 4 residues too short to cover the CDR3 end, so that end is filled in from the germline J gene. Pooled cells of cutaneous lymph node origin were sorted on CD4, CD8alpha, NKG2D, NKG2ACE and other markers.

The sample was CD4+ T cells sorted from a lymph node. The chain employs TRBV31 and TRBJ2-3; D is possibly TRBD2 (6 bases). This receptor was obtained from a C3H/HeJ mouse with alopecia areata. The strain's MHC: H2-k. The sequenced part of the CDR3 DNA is TGTGCCTGGAGTCTATTGGGGGAGGCAGAA. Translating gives CAWSLLGEAE. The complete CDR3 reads CAWSLLGEAETLYF.